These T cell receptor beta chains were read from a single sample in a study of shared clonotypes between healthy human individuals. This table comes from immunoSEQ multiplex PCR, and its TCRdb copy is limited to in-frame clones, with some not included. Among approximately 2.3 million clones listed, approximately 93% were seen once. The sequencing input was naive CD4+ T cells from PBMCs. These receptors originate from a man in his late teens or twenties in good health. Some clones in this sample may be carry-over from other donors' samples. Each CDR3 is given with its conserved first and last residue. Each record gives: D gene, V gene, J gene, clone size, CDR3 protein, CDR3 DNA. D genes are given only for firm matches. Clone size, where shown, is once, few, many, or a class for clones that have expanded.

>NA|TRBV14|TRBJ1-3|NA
CASSHLTGYSGNTIYF
TGTGCCAGCAGCCATCTCACAGGGTACTCTGGAAACACCATATATTTT
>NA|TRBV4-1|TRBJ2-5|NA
CASSQVVGETQYF
TGCGCCAGCAGCCAGGTAGTGGGAGAGACCCAGTACTTC
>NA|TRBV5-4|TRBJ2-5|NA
CASSNPSGGGKETQYF
TGTGCCAGCAGCAACCCTAGCGGAGGGGGGAAAGAGACCCAGTACTTC
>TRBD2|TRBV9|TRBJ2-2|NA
CASSARLAGGTGELFF
TGTGCCAGCAGCGCTCGACTAGCGGGAGGCACCGGGGAGCTGTTTTTT
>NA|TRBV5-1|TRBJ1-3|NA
CASSSEGAVSGNTIYF
TGCGCCAGCAGCTCCGAGGGTGCAGTCTCTGGAAACACCATATATTTT
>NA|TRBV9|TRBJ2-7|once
CASSSHTAGYEQYF
TGTGCCAGCAGCTCTCACACCGCGGGGTACGAGCAGTACTTC
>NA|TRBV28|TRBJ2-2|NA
CASSLVHTGELFF
TGTGCCAGCAGTTTGGTTCATACCGGGGAGCTGTTTTTT
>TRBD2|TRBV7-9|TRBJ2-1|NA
CASSLGTRTSGIDNEQFF
TGTGCCAGCAGCTTAGGAACCCGGACTAGCGGGATCGACAATGAGCAGTTCTTC
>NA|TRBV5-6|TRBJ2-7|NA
CASSLEGTLRSQQYF
TGTGCCAGCAGCTTGGAGGGGACCCTTCGATCACAGCAGTACTTC
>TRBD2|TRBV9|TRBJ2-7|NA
CASSAEWGRSGSINEQYF
TGTGCCAGCAGCGCCGAGTGGGGTAGAAGCGGGAGTATAAACGAGCAGTACTTC
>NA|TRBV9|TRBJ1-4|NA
CASSIGLGEKLFF
TGTGCCAGCAGCATCGGACTCGGTGAAAAACTGTTTTTT
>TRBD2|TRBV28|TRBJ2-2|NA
CASSPRGLADTGELFF
TGTGCCAGCAGTCCCAGAGGACTAGCGGACACCGGGGAGCTGTTTTTT
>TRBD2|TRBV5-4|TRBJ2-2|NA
CASSQTGGSTGELFF
TGTGCCAGCAGCCAAACGGGGGGTAGCACCGGGGAGCTGTTTTTT
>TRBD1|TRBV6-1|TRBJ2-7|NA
CASSDVRGYEQYF
TGTGCCAGCAGTGACGTCAGGGGGTACGAGCAGTACTTC
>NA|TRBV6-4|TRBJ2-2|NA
CASRLLVNGGELFF
TGTGCCAGCAGACTACTAGTTAACGGCGGGGAGCTGTTTTTT
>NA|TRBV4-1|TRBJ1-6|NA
CASSPQGESPLHF
TGCGCCAGCAGCCCGCAGGGTGAGTCACCCCTCCACTTT
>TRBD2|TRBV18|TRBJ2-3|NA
CASSTGTSGSTDTQYF
TGTGCCAGCTCTACCGGGACTAGCGGCTCCACAGATACGCAGTATTTT
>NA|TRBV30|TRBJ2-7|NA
CAWSVIGHEQYF
TGTGCCTGGAGTGTCATAGGCCACGAGCAGTACTTC
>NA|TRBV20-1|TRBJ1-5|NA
CSAGWPQHF
TGCAGTGCAGGTTGGCCCCAGCATTTT
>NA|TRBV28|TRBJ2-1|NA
CASSPRTPAGEQFF
TGTGCCAGCAGTCCGCGGACTCCAGCGGGTGAGCAGTTCTTC
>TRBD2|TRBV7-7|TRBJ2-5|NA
CASGFGLAGSGETQYF
TGTGCCAGCGGATTTGGACTAGCGGGGTCGGGAGAGACCCAGTACTTC
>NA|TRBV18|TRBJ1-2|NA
CASSLVDTKGGYTF
TGTGCCAGCTCACTCGTCGACACGAAGGGAGGCTACACCTTC
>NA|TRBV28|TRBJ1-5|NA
CASSLYSNQPQHF
TGTGCCAGCAGTTTATATAGCAATCAGCCCCAGCATTTT
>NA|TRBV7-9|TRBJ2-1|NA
CASSLAGAGYNEQFF
TGTGCCAGCAGCTTAGCGGGAGCCGGATACAATGAGCAGTTCTTC
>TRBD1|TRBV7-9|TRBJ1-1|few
CASSPDRDNRAFF
TGTGCCAGCAGCCCCGACAGGGATAACCGAGCTTTCTTT
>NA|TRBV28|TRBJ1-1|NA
CASSWTVPEAFF
TGTGCCAGCAGCTGGACAGTACCCGAAGCTTTCTTT
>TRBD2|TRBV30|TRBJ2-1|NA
CAWTAGGGGISDEQFF
TGTGCCTGGACCGCGGGAGGAGGAGGTATTAGTGATGAGCAGTTCTTC
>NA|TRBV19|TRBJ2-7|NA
CASRSGHSYEQYF
TGTGCCAGCCGGAGCGGGCATTCCTACGAGCAGTACTTC
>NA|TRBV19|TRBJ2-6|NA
CASSTGLGSGANVLTF
TGTGCCAGTAGTACCGGATTGGGGTCTGGGGCCAACGTCCTGACTTTC
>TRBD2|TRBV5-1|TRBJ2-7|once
CASSWTTSGKGPSEQYF
TGCGCCAGCAGCTGGACGACTAGCGGGAAAGGGCCCTCCGAGCAGTACTTC
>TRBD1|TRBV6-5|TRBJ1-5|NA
CASHSGGGPQHF
TGTGCCAGCCACTCAGGGGGCGGGCCCCAGCATTTT
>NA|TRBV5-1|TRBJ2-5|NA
CASSLVGKGAPSEQETQYF
TGCGCCAGCAGCTTGGTTGGTAAGGGAGCTCCCTCGGAACAAGAGACCCAGTACTTC
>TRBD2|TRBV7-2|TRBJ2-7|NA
CASSLTSGSVEQYF
TGTGCCAGCAGCTTAACTAGCGGGAGCGTAGAGCAGTACTTC
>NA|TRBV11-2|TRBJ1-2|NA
CASSLDQRRRSDYGYTF
TGTGCCAGCAGCTTAGATCAAAGGCGGAGGTCGGACTATGGCTACACCTTC
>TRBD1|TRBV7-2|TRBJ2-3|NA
CASTINGQGSDTQYF
TGTGCCAGCACCATCAATGGACAGGGCAGCGATACGCAGTATTTT
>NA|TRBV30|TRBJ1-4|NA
CAWSMGTGGEKLFF
TGTGCCTGGAGTATGGGGACGGGAGGGGAAAAACTGTTTTTT
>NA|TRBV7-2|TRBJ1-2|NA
CASSERDARRGYTF
TGTGCCAGCAGCGAACGGGACGCCAGGCGCGGCTACACCTTC
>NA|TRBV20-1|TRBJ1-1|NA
CSASGFKAFF
TGCAGTGCTTCTGGGTTTAAGGCTTTCTTT
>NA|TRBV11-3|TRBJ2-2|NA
CASSSRPGQGGTGELFF
TGTGCCAGCAGCTCAAGACCAGGGCAGGGGGGCACCGGGGAGCTGTTTTTT
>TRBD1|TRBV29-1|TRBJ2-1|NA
CSVEEQRGHSYNEQFF
TGCAGCGTTGAAGAGCAGAGGGGGCACTCCTACAATGAGCAGTTCTTC
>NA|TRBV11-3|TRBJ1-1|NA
CASSLDSTSRAFF
TGTGCCAGCAGCTTAGATTCCACGAGTCGTGCTTTCTTT
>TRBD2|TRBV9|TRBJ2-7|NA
CASGPSGTAYEQYF
TGTGCCAGCGGTCCTAGCGGGACGGCCTACGAGCAGTACTTC
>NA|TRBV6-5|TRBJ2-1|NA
CASSRSPGNNEQFF
TGTGCCAGCAGTCGGTCCCCGGGGAATAATGAGCAGTTCTTC
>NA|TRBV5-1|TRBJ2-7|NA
CASSPLGAWYEQYF
TGCGCCAGCAGCCCCCTCGGGGCCTGGTACGAGCAGTACTTC
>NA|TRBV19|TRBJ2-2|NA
CASSSSVAGTGELFF
TGTGCCAGTAGTTCTTCGGTGGCGGGGACCGGGGAGCTGTTTTTT
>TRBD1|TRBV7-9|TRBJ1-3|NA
CASSLGQGNSGNTIYF
TGTGCCAGCAGCCTAGGACAGGGCAATTCTGGAAACACCATATATTTT
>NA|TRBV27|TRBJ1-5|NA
CASSYVGVNQPQHF
TGTGCCAGCAGTTATGTGGGGGTGAATCAGCCCCAGCATTTT
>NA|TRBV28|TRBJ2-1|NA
CASSSPREKILGEQFF
TGTGCCAGCAGTTCCCCCCGGGAGAAGATCCTGGGGGAGCAGTTCTTC
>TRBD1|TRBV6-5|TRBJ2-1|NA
CASSSRTGREFNEQFF
TGTGCCAGCAGTTCCCGGACAGGGCGGGAATTCAATGAGCAGTTCTTC
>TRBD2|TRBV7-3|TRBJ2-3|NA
CASSSTGGSTDTQYF
TGTGCCAGCAGCTCCACGGGGGGGAGCACAGATACGCAGTATTTT
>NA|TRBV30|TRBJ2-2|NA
CAWSLGTGELFF
TGTGCCTGGTCGTTAGGCACCGGGGAGCTGTTTTTT
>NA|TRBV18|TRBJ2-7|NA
CASSPFDSQITYEQYF
TGTGCCAGCTCACCTTTCGACAGCCAAATAACCTACGAGCAGTACTTC
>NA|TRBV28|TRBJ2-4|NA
CASSSVEVAKNIQYF
TGTGCCAGCAGTTCCGTAGAGGTAGCCAAAAACATTCAGTACTTC
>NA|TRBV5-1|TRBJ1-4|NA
CASSASVATNEKLFF
TGCGCCAGCAGCGCGAGCGTTGCAACTAATGAAAAACTGTTTTTT
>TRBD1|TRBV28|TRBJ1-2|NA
CASILDRVTYGYTF
TGTGCCAGCATTTTAGACAGGGTAACCTATGGCTACACCTTC
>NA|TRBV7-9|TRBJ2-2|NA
CASTPPQGGITGELFF
TGTGCCAGCACCCCGCCCCAGGGGGGGATCACCGGGGAGCTGTTTTTT
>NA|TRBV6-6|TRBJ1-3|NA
CASSSGTLSGNTIYF
TGTGCCAGCAGTTCCGGGACCCTCTCTGGAAACACCATATATTTT
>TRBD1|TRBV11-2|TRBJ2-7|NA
CASSSGRQGLYEQYF
TGTGCCAGCAGCTCCGGCAGACAGGGGCTTTACGAGCAGTACTTC
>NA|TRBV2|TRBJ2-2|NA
CASIEGPTGELFF
TGTGCCAGCATTGAGGGCCCCACCGGGGAGCTGTTTTTT